These 30 T cell receptor beta chains came from one sample sequenced in a study of blood T cell repertoires in COVID-19. Clones were sequenced by immunoSEQ multiplex PCR, and TCRdb holds only the in-frame ones, with some missing. The data contain roughly 250,000 clones, 91% of them singletons. The sequenced material came from PBMCs or T cells enriched from blood (not recorded which). These receptors were collected from a human donor in a cohort exposed to, infected with or recovered from COVID-19 (not recorded which). The donor label of this sample is uncertain.

This sequence joins TRBV29-1 and TRBJ2-5; the match to TRBD2 covers 11 bases. Looked up from germline, CDR1 is SQVTM and CDR2 is ANQGSEA. With V trimmed by 3 bases and J by 5 bases, 5 bases remained unmatched. There are 14 residues in the CDR3. This CDR3 reads CSVDVASGGETQYF. The CDR3, as DNA: TGCAGCGTTGACGTGGCTAGCGGGGGGGAGACCCAGTACTTC.

The chain uses TRBV5-4 and TRBJ1-2, with 8 bases lining up with TRBD1. J was trimmed by 5 bases and V by 4 bases; bases with no gene match: 7. Per germline, CDR1 SGHNT and CDR2 YYREEE (reference sequence). There are 14 residues in the CDR3. This chain's CDR3 is CASSPGQGGYGYTF. DNA of the CDR3: TGTGCCAGCAGCCCCGGACAGGGTGGGTATGGCTACACCTTC. Supplemented by reference TRBV5-4 and TRBJ1-2, the full variable domain reads ETGVTQSPTHLIKTRGQQVTLRCSSQSGHNTVSWYQQALGQGPQFIFQYYREEENGRGNFPPRFSGLQFPNYSSELNVNALELDDSALYLCASSPGQGGYGYTFGSGTRLTVV.

The V gene is TRBV2, the J gene TRBJ1-3, with 7 bases identical to TRBD1. Trimming at V came to 7 bases and at J to 6 bases, leaving 6 bases not matched to a gene. This CDR3 is built from 13 residues. Germline CDR1 reads SNHLY; CDR2 reads FYNNEI. CDR3 in amino acids: CASKEGALNTIYF. For the CDR3, the DNA is TGTGCCAGCAAGGAGGGGGCCTTAAACACCATATATTTT.

This sequence joins TRBV6-5 and TRBJ1-1; D is unclear. CDR3 length: 14 amino acids. The germline V gene has CDR1 MNHEY and CDR2 SVGAGI. Trimming cost V 2 bases and J 1 base, with 8 bases left between them. Here the CDR3 reads CASSYRDRNTEAFF. The CDR3 DNA reads as TGTGCCAGCAGTTACCGAGATCGGAACACTGAAGCTTTCTTT.

This clone was picked up one time. The chain employs TRBV20-1 and TRBJ1-1; D is unresolved. This CDR3 has 11 amino acids. The V and J ends lost 4 bases and 8 bases respectively, with 11 bases between them. Germline CDR1 and CDR2: DFQATT and SNEGSKA (reference sequence). CDR3 residues: CSANPYREAFF. The CDR3 nucleotides read TGCAGTGCTAATCCCTACCGAGAAGCTTTCTTT.

The chain employs TRBV7-9 and TRBJ2-2; 15 positions match TRBD2. Germline loops: CDR1 SEHNR, CDR2 FQNEAQ (reference sequence). V lost 5 bases, J lost 6 bases, and 10 bases stayed unmatched. This CDR3 contains 18 residues. CDR3 sequence reads: CASSQSGTSGGIAGELFF. The CDR3 coding sequence is TGTGCCAGCAGCCAATCCGGGACTAGCGGGGGGATTGCCGGGGAGCTGTTTTTT.

This chain uses TRBV10-2 with TRBJ2-7, with D maybe TRBD2 (5 bases). Trimming pared 9 bases from V and 5 bases from J, leaving 17 bases between. CDR1 and CDR2 from the germline V gene are WSHSY and SAAADI. CDR3 length equals 13 residues. The CDR3 loop reads CARVPRLNHEQYF. CDR3 nucleotides: TGCGCCAGGGTGCCGCGACTAAACCACGAGCAGTACTTC.

The V gene is TRBV5-1, the J gene TRBJ2-7; the D gene is possibly TRBD1 (5 bases). The V gene's germline CDR1 is SGHRS and CDR2 YFSETQ. Deletions cut 0 bases from V and 6 bases from J, with 7 bases between. CDR3 length equals 12 residues. The CDR3 loop reads CASSLEGVEQYF. CDR3 nucleotides: TGCGCCAGCAGCTTGGAAGGGGTCGAGCAGTACTTC.

The CDR3: CASSQVLGAGQYF. The CDR3 coding sequence is TGTGCCAGCAGCCAAGTCTTGGGGGCCGGGCAGTACTTC. V and J are TRBV14 and TRBJ2-7; a possible D gene is TRBD1 (6 bases). Germline lookup yields CDR1 SGHDN and CDR2 FVKESK. V was clipped by 1 base and J by 9 bases, with 13 bases between them. The CDR3 contains 13 residues.

This clone was found a few times. V and J are TRBV10-3 and TRBJ2-2; D possibly corresponds to TRBD1 (6 bases). CDR3 length: 14 amino acids. The V end lost 6 bases, the J end lost 5 bases, and 13 bases lay between the germline ends. CDR1 is ENHRY, CDR2 SYGVKD, per germline. The CDR3 nucleotides read TGTGCCATCAGGGACAGCGAGGGGACCGGGGAGCTGTTTTTT. Protein sequence: CAIRDSEGTGELFF.

The CDR3 region is CASSSRGTNTGELFF. For the CDR3, the DNA is TGTGCCAGCAGTTCCAGGGGAACGAACACCGGGGAGCTGTTTTTT. The rearrangement links TRBV6-5 to TRBJ2-2, with a possible D match to TRBD1 (6 bases). CDR1 and CDR2 from the germline V gene are MNHEY and SVGAGI. Between the trimmed V and J ends, which lost 4 bases and 0 bases, there was a span of 9 bases. The CDR3 contains 15 residues.

The rearrangement uses TRBV18 and TRBJ2-5; tentatively, D is TRBD1 (5 bases). V was shortened by 2 bases and J by 0 bases, with 10 bases between the two germline ends. This CDR3 is built from 15 residues. Germline CDR1 KGHSH, CDR2 LQKENI. This CDR3 reads CASSPKPGNQETQYF. CDR3 in DNA: TGTGCCAGCTCACCAAAACCAGGGAACCAAGAGACCCAGTACTTC. Using reference TRBV18 and TRBJ2-5 for the parts outside the CDR3, the full variable domain is NAGVMQNPRHLVRRRGQEARLRCSPMKGHSHVYWYRQLPEEGLKFMVYLQKENIIDESGMPKERFSAEFPKEGPSILRIQQVVRGDSAAYFCASSPKPGNQETQYFGPGTRLLVL.

This chain joins TRBV18 and TRBJ2-7; no definite D call. The CDR3 has 12 residues. Germline CDR1 KGHSH, CDR2 LQKENI. Between the trimmed V and J ends, which lost 3 bases and 6 bases, there was a span of 9 bases. CDR3 in amino acids: CASSPGTAEQYF. The CDR3, as DNA: TGTGCCAGCTCACCCGGTACAGCCGAGCAGTACTTC.

The gene calls are TRBV11-2 and TRBJ2-7; 7 nucleotides agree with TRBD2. Germline V CDR1 and CDR2: SGHAT, FQNNGV. Losses at the gene ends were 6 bases for V and 0 bases for J; bases not matched to a gene: 5. CDR3 length: 14 amino acids. CDR3 DNA sequence: TGTGCCAGCAGATCCGGGGGGAGCTCCTACGAGCAGTACTTC. Its translation is CASRSGGSSYEQYF.

V and J are TRBV29-1 and TRBJ1-3; maybe TRBD1 (6 bases). CDR1 SQVTM and CDR2 ANQGSEA come from the germline V gene. V lost 4 bases and J 0 bases, leaving 13 bases between the germline ends. The CDR3 has 15 amino acids. CDR3 sequence: CSVGGDRSSGNTIYF. In DNA form, the CDR3 reads TGCAGCGTTGGGGGCGACAGGAGCTCTGGAAACACCATATATTTT.

In its sample, this clone was seen a few times. CDR3 region: CASTREAGELFF. CDR3 nucleotide sequence: TGTGCCAGTACCAGGGAAGCCGGGGAGCTGTTTTTT. The chain has TRBV19 and TRBJ2-2, with a possible D match to TRBD1 (5 bases). The V and J ends lost 7 bases and 6 bases respectively, with 9 bases between them. This CDR3 has 12 residues. Germline V gene data show CDR1 as LNHDA and CDR2 as SQIVND (reference sequence).

The CDR3 here is CASSFGGGNYGYTF. CDR3 nucleotide sequence: TGCGCCAGCAGCTTCGGCGGGGGGAACTATGGCTACACCTTC. The chain has TRBV5-1 and TRBJ1-2, with TRBD1 as a possible D gene (5 bases). The CDR3 extends over 14 amino acids. Germline loops: CDR1 SGHRS, CDR2 YFSETQ. V lost 2 bases and J 2 bases, leaving 10 bases between the germline ends.

In nucleotides, the CDR3 is TGCGCCAGCAGCTTGGGCGCGGGGGCGGGTTACGAGCAGTACTTC. It is translated as CASSLGAGAGYEQYF. The chain joins TRBV5-1 to TRBJ2-7; TRBD2 might be the D (7 bases). Germline CDR1 is SGHRS and CDR2 is YFSETQ. Trimming took 0 bases from V and 4 from J, leaving 14 bases between them. This CDR3 region has 15 residues.

The genes are TRBV30 and TRBJ1-2; D not resolved. Trimming removed 3 bases at V and 4 bases at J, with 18 bases between. Per the germline V gene, CDR1 is GTSNPN and CDR2 is SVGIG (reference sequence). The CDR3 consists of 15 residues. The CDR3 spells CAWSAVEGGAYGYTF. DNA for the CDR3: TGTGCCTGGAGCGCAGTGGAGGGTGGTGCCTATGGCTACACCTTC.

The chain links TRBV11-3 to TRBJ1-1, with a tentative D call TRBD1 (6 bases). This CDR3 region has 17 residues. Germline CDR1 reads SGHNT; CDR2 reads YENEEA. V was cut by 1 base and J by 5 bases, with 20 bases left in between. The CDR3 here is CASSLGGQGGTRTEAFF. The CDR3 DNA reads as TGTGCCAGCAGCTTAGGGGGACAAGGGGGAACAAGGACTGAAGCTTTCTTT. The variable domain in full, with the rest retrieved from reference TRBV11-3 and TRBJ1-1, is EAGVVQSPRYKIIEKKQPVAFWCNPISGHNTLYWYLQNLGQGPELLIRYENEEAVDDSQLPKDRFSAERLKGVDSTLKIQPAELGDSAVYLCASSLGGQGGTRTEAFFGQGTRLTVV.

The J gene is TRBJ1-2, the V gene TRBV11-2; 7 positions agree with TRBD1. This CDR3 has 14 residues. The V segment lost 3 bases and the J segment 6 bases; nucleotides outside the gene matches: 7. Looked up from germline, CDR1 is SGHAT and CDR2 is FQNNGV. The chain's CDR3 is CASSFGLGGDGYTF. The CDR3 nucleotides are TGTGCCAGCAGCTTTGGATTAGGGGGCGATGGCTACACCTTC.

The CDR3 region is CASSPRSRETQYF. CDR3 DNA sequence: TGCGCCAGCAGTCCACGGTCTCGGGAGACCCAGTACTTC. This rearrangement joins TRBV23-1 to TRBJ2-5; the D is unclear. TRBV23-1 is an ORF; its function is uncertain. Between the trimmed V and J ends, which lost 4 bases and 5 bases, there was a span of 11 bases. There are 13 residues in the CDR3.

The chain joins TRBV5-6 to TRBJ1-4; D remains unclear. Germline CDR1 and CDR2: SGHDT and YYEEEE. Trimming left V 4 bases short and J 5 bases short, with 9 bases between. This CDR3 has 13 amino acids. The CDR3 bases are TGTGCCAGCAGCCCTGGAGAAAATGAAAAACTGTTTTTT. Amino acids: CASSPGENEKLFF.

The J gene is TRBJ1-6, the V gene TRBV6-1; no clear D. Per the germline V gene, CDR1 is MNHNS and CDR2 is SASEGT. The CDR3 is 16 amino acids. The ends were cut back, 4 bases at V and 8 bases at J, with 18 bases in the middle. The CDR3 protein is CASSVGLDWVDSPLHF. The CDR3 DNA reads as TGTGCCAGCAGTGTGGGCCTGGACTGGGTCGATTCACCCCTCCACTTT.

The V and J genes are TRBV5-1 and TRBJ2-3; perhaps TRBD2 as D (6 bases). CDR1 SGHRS and CDR2 YFSETQ come from the germline V gene. Trimming stripped 2 bases from V and 2 bases from J, with 12 bases between. The CDR3 is 15 residues long. CDR3 nucleotides: TGCGCCAGCAGCTTTGGTGGGAGGCTCACAGATACGCAGTATTTT. The encoded protein is CASSFGGRLTDTQYF.

The rearrangement uses TRBV30 and TRBJ1-6; a possible D gene is TRBD1 (6 bases). This CDR3 contains 13 residues. CDR1 and CDR2 from the germline V gene are GTSNPN and SVGIG (reference sequence). Trimming took 0 bases from V and 10 from J, leaving 10 bases between them. The CDR3 is CAWSVTGKSPLHF. CDR3 sequence (DNA): TGTGCCTGGAGTGTCACAGGGAAGTCACCCCTCCACTTT.

The chain recombines TRBV20-1 with TRBJ2-1; 12 bases map to TRBD2. V lost 3 bases and J lost 3; bases outside the gene matches: 12. Germline V gene lookup returns CDR1 DFQATT and CDR2 SNEGSKA (reference sequence). The CDR3 consists of 18 residues. This CDR3 reads CSASREGLAGSRYNEQFF. CDR3 sequence (DNA): TGCAGTGCTAGTCGGGAAGGACTAGCGGGGAGCCGCTACAATGAGCAGTTCTTC.

This chain connects TRBV5-6 to TRBJ1-6; no definite D call. The length of the CDR3 is 16 residues. CDR1 and CDR2 from the germline V gene are SGHDT and YYEEEE. V gave up 0 bases and J gave up 5 bases, with 12 bases separating them. As DNA, the CDR3 is TGTGCCAGCAGCTTGGCCGGTAGTCCCCATAATTCACCCCTCCACTTT. Translation: CASSLAGSPHNSPLHF. The full variable domain, in which reference TRBV5-6 and TRBJ1-6 provide the parts outside the CDR3, is DAGVTQSPTHLIKTRGQQVTLRCSPKSGHDTVSWYQQALGQGPQFIFQYYEEEERQRGNFPDRFSGHQFPNYSSELNVNALLLGDSALYLCASSLAGSPHNSPLHFGNGTRLTVT.

The chain employs TRBV7-9 and TRBJ1-5; 7 bases line up with TRBD1. The CDR3 covers 15 residues. The germline V gene encodes CDR1 SEHNR and CDR2 FQNEAQ (reference sequence). J gave up 0 bases and V 4 bases, and 3 bases lay outside the gene matches. The CDR3 sequence: CASSSDRISNQPQHF. CDR3 DNA: TGTGCCAGCAGCTCGGACAGGATTAGCAATCAGCCCCAGCATTTT. Complete variable domain (other parts from reference TRBV7-9 and TRBJ1-5): DTGVSQNPRHKITKRGQNVTFRCDPISEHNRLYWYRQTLGQGPEFLTYFQNEAQLEKSRLLSDRFSAERPKGSFSTLEIQRTEQGDSAMYLCASSSDRISNQPQHFGDGTRLSIL.

The chain combines TRBV9 with TRBJ2-2; 8 bases are a match to TRBD1. The CDR3 extends over 17 amino acids. CDR1 and CDR2 from the germline V gene are SGDLS and YYNGEE. The ends lost 1 base at V and 5 bases at J; junction bases unmatched: 10. Here the CDR3 DNA reads TGTGCCAGCAGCGTATCAGGGGGCACGTCAAGGACCGGGGAGCTGTTTTTT. Amino acid sequence: CASSVSGGTSRTGELFF. Full variable domain (remainder filled in from reference TRBV9 and TRBJ2-2): DSGVTQTPKHLITATGQRVTLRCSPRSGDLSVYWYQQSLDQGLQFLIQYYNGEERAKGNILERFSAQQFPDLHSELNLSSLELGDSALYFCASSVSGGTSRTGELFFGEGSRLTVL.